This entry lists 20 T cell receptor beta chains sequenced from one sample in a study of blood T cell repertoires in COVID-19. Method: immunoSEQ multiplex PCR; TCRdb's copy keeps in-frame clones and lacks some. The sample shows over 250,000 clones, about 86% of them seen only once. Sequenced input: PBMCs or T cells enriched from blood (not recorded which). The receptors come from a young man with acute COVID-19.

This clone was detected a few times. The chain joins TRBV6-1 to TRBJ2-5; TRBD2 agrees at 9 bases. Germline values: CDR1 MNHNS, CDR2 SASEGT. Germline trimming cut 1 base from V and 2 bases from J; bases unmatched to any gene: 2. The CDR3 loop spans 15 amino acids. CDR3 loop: CASSEGAGGQETQYF. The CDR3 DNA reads TGTGCCAGCAGTGAAGGAGCGGGAGGTCAAGAGACCCAGTACTTC.

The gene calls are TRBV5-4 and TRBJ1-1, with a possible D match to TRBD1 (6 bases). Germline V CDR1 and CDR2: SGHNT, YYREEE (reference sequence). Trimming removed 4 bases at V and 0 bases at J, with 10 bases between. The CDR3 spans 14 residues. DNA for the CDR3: TGTGCCAGCAGCAGGACAGAAATGAACACTGAAGCTTTCTTT. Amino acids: CASSRTEMNTEAFF.

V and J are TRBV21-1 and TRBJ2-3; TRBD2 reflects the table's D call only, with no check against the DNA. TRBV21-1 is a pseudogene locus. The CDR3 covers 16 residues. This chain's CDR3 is CASSKVLQDGGTTQYF. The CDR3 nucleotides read TGTGCCAGCAGCAAAGTATTACAAGACGGAGGGACTACGCAGTATTTT.

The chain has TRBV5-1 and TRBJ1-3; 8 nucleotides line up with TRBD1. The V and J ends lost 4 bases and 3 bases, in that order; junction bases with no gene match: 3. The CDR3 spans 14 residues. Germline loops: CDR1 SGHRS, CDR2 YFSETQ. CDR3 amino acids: CASSADRVGNTIYF. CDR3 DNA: TGCGCCAGCAGCGCGGACAGGGTTGGAAACACCATATATTTT.

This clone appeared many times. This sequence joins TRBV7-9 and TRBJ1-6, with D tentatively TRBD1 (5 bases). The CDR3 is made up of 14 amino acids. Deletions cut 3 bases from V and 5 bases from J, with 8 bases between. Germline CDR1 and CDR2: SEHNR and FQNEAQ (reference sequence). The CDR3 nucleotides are TGTGCCAGCAGCTTCTCGACAGATAATTCACCCCTCCACTTT. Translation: CASSFSTDNSPLHF.

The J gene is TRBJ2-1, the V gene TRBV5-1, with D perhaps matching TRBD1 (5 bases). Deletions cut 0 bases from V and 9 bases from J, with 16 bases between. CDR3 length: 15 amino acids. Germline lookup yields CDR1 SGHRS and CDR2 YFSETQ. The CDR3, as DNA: TGCGCCAGCAGCTTGGTAGTAAAGGGTGACAGTGAGCAGTTCTTC. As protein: CASSLVVKGDSEQFF.

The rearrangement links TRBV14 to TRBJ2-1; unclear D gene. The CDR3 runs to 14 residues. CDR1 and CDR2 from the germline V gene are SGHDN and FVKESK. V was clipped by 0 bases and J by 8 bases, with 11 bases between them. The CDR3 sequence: CASSQELVAHEQFF. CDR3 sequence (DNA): TGTGCCAGCAGCCAAGAGCTAGTTGCTCATGAGCAGTTCTTC.

The CDR3 sequence is CASSPQGRGEQYV. CDR3 bases: TGTGCCAGCAGCCCACAGGGCAGGGGCGAGCAGTACGTC. V gene TRBV28 combines with J gene TRBJ2-7, with D possibly being TRBD1 (6 bases). Germline V CDR1 and CDR2: MDHEN, SYDVKM. V lost 6 bases and J 6 bases, leaving 15 bases between the germline ends. The CDR3 totals 13 residues.

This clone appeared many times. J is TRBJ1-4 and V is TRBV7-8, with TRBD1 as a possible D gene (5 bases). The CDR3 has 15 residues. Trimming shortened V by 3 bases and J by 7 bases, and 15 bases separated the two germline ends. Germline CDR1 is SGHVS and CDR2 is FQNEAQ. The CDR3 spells CASSFRGREGEKLFF. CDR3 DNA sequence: TGTGCCAGCAGCTTTAGGGGCAGGGAGGGTGAAAAACTGTTTTTT.

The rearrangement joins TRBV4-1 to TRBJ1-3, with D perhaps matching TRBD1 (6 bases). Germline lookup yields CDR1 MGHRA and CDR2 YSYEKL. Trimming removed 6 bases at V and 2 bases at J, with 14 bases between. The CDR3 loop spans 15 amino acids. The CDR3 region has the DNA TGCGCCAGCAGGGCCCCGGACAGCCCTGGAAACACCATATATTTT. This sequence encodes CASRAPDSPGNTIYF.

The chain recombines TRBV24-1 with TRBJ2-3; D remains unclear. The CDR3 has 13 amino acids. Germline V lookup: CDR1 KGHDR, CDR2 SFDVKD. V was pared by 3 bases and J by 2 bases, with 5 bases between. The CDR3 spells CATSDANTDTQYF. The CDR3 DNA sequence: TGTGCCACCAGTGATGCTAACACAGATACGCAGTATTTT.

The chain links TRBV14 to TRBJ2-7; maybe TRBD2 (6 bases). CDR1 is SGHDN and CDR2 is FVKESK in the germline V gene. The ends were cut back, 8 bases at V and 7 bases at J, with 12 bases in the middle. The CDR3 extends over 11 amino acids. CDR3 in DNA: TGTGCCAGCGGAGCGGGTGGGGAGCAGTACGTC. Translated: CASGAGGEQYV.

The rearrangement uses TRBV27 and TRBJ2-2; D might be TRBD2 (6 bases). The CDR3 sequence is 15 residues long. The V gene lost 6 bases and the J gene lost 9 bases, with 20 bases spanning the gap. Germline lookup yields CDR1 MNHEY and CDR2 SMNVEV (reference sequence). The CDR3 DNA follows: TGTGCCAGCAGAGTTTATACCGGGGGTGTGAGGGAGCTGTTTTTT. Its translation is CASRVYTGGVRELFF.

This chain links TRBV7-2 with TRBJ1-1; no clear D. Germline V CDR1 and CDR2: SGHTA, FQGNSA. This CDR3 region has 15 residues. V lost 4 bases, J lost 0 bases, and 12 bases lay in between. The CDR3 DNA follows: TGTGCCAGCAGCTCCGGGTCCGTCATGAACACTGAAGCTTTCTTT. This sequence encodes CASSSGSVMNTEAFF.

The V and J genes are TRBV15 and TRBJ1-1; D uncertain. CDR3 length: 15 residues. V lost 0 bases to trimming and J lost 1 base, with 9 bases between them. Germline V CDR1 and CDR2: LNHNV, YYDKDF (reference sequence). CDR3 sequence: CATSRDRSRNTEAFF. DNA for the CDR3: TGTGCCACCAGCAGAGATAGGAGCAGGAACACTGAAGCTTTCTTT.

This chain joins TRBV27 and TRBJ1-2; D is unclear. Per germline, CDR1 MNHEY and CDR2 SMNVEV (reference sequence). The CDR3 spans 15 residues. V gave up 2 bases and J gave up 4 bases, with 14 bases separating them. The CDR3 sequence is CASSLMVGESYGYTF. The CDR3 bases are TGTGCCAGCAGTTTAATGGTCGGGGAATCCTATGGCTACACCTTC.

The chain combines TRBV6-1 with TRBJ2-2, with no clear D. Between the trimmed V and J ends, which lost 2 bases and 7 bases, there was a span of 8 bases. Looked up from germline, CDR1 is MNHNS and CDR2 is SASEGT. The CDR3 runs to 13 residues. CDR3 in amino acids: CASSEPPGGELFF. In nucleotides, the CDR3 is TGTGCCAGCAGTGAACCTCCGGGCGGGGAGCTGTTTTTT.

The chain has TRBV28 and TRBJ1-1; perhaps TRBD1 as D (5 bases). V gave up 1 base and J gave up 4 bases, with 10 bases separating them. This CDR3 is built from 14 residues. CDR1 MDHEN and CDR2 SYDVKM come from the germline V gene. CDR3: CASSLSRGGTEAFF. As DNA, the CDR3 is TGTGCCAGCAGTTTATCCCGGGGGGGCACTGAAGCTTTCTTT.

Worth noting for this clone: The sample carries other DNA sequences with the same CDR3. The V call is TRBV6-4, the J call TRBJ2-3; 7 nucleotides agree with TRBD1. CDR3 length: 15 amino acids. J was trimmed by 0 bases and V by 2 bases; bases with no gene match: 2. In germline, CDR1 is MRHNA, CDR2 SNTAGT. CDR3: CASSDGRGSTDTQYF. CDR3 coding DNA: TGTGCCAGCAGTGACGGCAGGGGGAGCACAGATACGCAGTATTTT.

CDR3 coding DNA: TGCGCCAGCAGCCACTTAGCGGGGGAGTGGTACAATGAGCAGTTCTTC. It codes for CASSHLAGEWYNEQFF. The rearrangement joins TRBV4-1 to TRBJ2-1, with 9 bases matching TRBD2. Trimming removed 3 bases from V and 4 bases from J; junction bases left unmatched: 7. Germline CDR1 is MGHRA and CDR2 is YSYEKL. This CDR3 spans 16 amino acids.